This TCR beta chain was retrieved from a study of T cell clonality in common variable immunodeficiency. Germline CDR1 DFQATT, CDR2 SNEGSKA (reference sequence). Trimming removed 4 bases from V and 0 bases from J; junction bases left unmatched: 8. The CDR3 covers 15 residues. CVID and control samples used equivalent genomic DNA input. Assay used: immunoSEQ multiplex PCR; TCRdb lists only in-frame clones, some missing. Altogether 50,000 or so clones were found in the sample, and no singletons occur. Ten or more counts support this clone. The CDR3 end is not reached by the read, which stops 3 residues before it; the germline J gene fills it in.

V usage is TRBV20-1 and J usage is TRBJ2-7, with 8 positions matching TRBD1. The receptor's source is a person aged 18 to 75 in good health. The specimen was peripheral blood mononuclear cells. CDR3 sequence: CSAKTGTGVSYEQYF. Incomplete CDR3 DNA: TGCAGTGCTAAAACCGGGACAGGCGTCTCCTACGAG.